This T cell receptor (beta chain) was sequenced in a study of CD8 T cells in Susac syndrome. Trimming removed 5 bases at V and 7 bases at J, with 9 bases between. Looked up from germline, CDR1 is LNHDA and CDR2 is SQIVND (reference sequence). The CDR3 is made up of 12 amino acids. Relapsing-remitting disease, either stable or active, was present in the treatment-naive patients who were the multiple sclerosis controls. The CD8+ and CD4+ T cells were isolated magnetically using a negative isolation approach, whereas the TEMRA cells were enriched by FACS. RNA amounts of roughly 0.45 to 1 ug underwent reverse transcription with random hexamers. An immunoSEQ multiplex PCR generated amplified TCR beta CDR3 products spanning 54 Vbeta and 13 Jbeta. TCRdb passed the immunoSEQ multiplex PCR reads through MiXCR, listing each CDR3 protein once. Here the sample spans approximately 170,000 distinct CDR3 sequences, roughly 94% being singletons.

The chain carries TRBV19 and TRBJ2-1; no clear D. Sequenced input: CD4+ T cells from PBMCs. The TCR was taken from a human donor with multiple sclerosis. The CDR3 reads CASSPSGNEQFF. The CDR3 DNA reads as TGTGCCAGTAGTCCTAGTGGTAATGAGCAGTTCTTC. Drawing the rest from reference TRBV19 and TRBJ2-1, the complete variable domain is DGGITQSPKYLFRKEGQNVTLSCEQNLNHDAMYWYRQDPGQGLRLIYYSQIVNDFQKGDIAEGYSVSREKKESFPLTVTSAQKNPTAFYLCASSPSGNEQFFGPGTRLTVL.